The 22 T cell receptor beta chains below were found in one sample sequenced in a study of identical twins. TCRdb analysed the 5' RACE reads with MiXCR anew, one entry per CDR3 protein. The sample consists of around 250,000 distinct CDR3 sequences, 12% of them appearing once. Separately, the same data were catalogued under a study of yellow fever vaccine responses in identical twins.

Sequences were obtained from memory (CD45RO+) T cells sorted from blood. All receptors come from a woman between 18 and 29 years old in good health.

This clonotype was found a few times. In DNA form, the CDR3 reads TGTGCCAGCGGAACTAGCGTCGACGAGCAGTACTTC. This codes for CASGTSVDEQYF. The genes are TRBV28 and TRBJ2-7; 7 bases map to TRBD2. CDR1 MDHEN and CDR2 SYDVKM come from the germline V gene. After removal of 8 bases from V and 5 bases from J, the junction contained 6 bases not matched to a gene. The CDR3 totals 12 residues.

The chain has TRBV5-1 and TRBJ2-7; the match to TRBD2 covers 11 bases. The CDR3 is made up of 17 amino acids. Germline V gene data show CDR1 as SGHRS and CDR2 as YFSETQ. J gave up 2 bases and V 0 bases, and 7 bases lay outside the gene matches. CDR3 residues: CASSLGLAGPATYEQYF. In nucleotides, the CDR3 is TGCGCCAGCAGCTTGGGACTAGCGGGGCCTGCTACCTACGAGCAGTACTTC.

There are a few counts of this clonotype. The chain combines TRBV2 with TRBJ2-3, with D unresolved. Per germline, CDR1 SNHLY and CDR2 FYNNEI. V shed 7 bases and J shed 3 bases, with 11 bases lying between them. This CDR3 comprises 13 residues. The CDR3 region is CASKEMGTDTQYF. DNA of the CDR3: TGTGCCAGCAAGGAGATGGGTACAGATACGCAGTATTTT.

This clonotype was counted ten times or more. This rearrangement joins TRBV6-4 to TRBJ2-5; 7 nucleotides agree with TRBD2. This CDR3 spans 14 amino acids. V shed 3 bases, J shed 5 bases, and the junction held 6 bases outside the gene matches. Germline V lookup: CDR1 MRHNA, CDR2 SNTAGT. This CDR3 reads CASSETGGMETQYF. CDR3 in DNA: TGTGCCAGCAGTGAAACCGGGGGGATGGAGACCCAGTACTTC.

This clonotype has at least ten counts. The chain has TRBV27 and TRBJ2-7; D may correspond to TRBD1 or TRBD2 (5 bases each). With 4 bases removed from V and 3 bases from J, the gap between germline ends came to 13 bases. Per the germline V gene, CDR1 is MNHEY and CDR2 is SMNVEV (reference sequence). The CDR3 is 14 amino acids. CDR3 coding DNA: TGTGCCAGCAGTTCCGCTTGGGGGAACTACGAGCAGTACTTC. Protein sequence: CASSSAWGNYEQYF.

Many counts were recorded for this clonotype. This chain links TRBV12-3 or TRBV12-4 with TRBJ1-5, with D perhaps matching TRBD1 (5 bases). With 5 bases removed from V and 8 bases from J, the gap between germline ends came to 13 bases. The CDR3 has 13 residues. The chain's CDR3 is CASSPQGGEPQHF. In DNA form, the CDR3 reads TGTGCCAGCAGTCCCCAAGGAGGGGAGCCCCAGCATTTT.

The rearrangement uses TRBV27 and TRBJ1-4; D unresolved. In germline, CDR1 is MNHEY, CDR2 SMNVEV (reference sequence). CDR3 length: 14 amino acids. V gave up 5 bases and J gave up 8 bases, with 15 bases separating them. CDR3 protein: CASSRSPGQEKLFF. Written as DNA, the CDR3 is TGTGCCAGCAGTCGTTCCCCCGGGCAGGAAAAACTGTTTTTT. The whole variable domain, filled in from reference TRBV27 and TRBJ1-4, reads EAQVTQNPRYLITVTGKKLTVTCSQNMNHEYMSWYRQDPGLGLRQIYYSMNVEVTDKGDVPEGYKVSRKEKRNFPLILESPSPNQTSLYFCASSRSPGQEKLFFGSGTQLSVL.

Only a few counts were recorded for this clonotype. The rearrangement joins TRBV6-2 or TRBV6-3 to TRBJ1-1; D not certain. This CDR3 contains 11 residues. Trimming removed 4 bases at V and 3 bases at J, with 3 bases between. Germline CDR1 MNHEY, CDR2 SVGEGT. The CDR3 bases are TGTGCCAGCAGTTCGGACACTGAAGCTTTCTTT. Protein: CASSSDTEAFF.

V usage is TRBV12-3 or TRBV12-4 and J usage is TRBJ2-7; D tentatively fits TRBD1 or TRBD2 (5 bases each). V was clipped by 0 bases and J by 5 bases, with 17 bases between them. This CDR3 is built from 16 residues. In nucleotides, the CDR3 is TGTGCCAGCAGTTTAGCGGCTTTCAGAGGGGTCCACGAGCAGTACTTC. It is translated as CASSLAAFRGVHEQYF.

The CDR3 loop reads CARGPRHRVEKLFF. DNA for the CDR3: TGTGCCAGGGGCCCCCGGCACAGGGTTGAAAAACTGTTTTTT. The chain employs TRBV4-2 and TRBJ1-4, with D perhaps matching TRBD1 (6 bases). V dropped 9 bases and J dropped 7 bases, with 18 bases sitting between them. This CDR3 is built from 14 residues. From germline, CDR1 is LGHNA and CDR2 YNFKEQ.

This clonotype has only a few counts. Here the CDR3 DNA reads TGTGCCAGCAGCCAGATAGGGTCCCCCGGGACCGGGGAGCTGTTTTTT. Translating gives CASSQIGSPGTGELFF. The rearrangement joins TRBV4-2 to TRBJ2-2; D remains unclear. Germline loops: CDR1 LGHNA, CDR2 YNFKEQ. The CDR3 is made up of 16 amino acids. The V gene lost 3 bases and the J gene lost 5 bases, with 16 bases spanning the gap.

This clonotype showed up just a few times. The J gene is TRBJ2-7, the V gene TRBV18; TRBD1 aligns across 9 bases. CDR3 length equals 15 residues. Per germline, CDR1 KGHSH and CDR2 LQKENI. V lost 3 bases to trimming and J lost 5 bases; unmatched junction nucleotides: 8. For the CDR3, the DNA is TGTGCCAGCTCACCTTCGACAGGGGGGATCAACGAGCAGTACTTC. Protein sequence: CASSPSTGGINEQYF.

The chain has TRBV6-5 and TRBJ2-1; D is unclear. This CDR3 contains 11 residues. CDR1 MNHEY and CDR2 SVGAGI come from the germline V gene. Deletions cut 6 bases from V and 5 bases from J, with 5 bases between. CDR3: CASRIHNEQFF. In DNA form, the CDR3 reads TGTGCCAGCAGGATACACAATGAGCAGTTCTTC.

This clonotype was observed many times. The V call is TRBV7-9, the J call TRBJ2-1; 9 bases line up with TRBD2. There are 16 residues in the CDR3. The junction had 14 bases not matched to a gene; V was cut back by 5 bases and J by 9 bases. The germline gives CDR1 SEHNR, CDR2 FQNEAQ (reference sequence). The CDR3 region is CASSPPSGARSGEQFF. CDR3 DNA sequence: TGTGCCAGCAGCCCACCTAGCGGGGCGAGATCTGGTGAGCAGTTCTTC. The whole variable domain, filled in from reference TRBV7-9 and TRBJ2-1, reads DTGVSQNPRHKITKRGQNVTFRCDPISEHNRLYWYRQTLGQGPEFLTYFQNEAQLEKSRLLSDRFSAERPKGSFSTLEIQRTEQGDSAMYLCASSPPSGARSGEQFFGPGTRLTVL.

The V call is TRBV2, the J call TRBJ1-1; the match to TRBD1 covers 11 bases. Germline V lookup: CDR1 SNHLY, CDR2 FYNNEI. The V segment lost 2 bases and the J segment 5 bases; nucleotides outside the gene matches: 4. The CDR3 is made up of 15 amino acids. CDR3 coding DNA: TGTGCCAGCAGTGAACGGGACAGGGGGAGGACTGAAGCTTTCTTT. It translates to CASSERDRGRTEAFF.

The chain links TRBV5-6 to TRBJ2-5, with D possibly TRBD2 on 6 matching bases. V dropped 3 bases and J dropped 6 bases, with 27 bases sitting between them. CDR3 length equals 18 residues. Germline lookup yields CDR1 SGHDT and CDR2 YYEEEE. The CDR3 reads CASSSIPLGGPVSKTQYF. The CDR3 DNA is TGTGCCAGCAGCTCGATCCCGCTCGGAGGGCCGGTTTCGAAGACCCAGTACTTC.

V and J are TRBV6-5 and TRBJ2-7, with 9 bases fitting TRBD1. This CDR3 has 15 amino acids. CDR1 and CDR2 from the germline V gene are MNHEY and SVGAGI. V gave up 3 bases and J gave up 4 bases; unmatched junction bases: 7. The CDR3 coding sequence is TGTGCCAGCAGTTATTCGGGACAGGGCGGATACGAGCAGTACTTC. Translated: CASSYSGQGGYEQYF.

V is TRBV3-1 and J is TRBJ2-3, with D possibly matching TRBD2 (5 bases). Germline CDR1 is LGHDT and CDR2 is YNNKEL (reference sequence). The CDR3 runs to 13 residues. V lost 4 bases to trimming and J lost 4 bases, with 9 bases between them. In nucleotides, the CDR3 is TGTGCCAGCAGCCCCTCGGGGTCAGATACGCAGTATTTT. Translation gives CASSPSGSDTQYF.

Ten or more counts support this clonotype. The CDR3 protein is CASSHLAGSSYNEQFF. The CDR3 DNA reads as TGTGCCAGCAGCCACCTAGCGGGAAGCTCCTACAATGAGCAGTTCTTC. The genes are TRBV4-2 and TRBJ2-1; 9 bases match TRBD2. V lost 3 bases to trimming and J lost 0 bases; unmatched junction nucleotides: 3. The CDR3 runs to 16 residues. Germline loops: CDR1 LGHNA, CDR2 YNFKEQ.

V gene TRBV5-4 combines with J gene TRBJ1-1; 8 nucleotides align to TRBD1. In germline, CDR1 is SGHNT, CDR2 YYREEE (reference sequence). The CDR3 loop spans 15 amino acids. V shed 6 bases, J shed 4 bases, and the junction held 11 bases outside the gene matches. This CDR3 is CASTPSQQGVTEAFF. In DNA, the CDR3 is TGTGCCAGCACCCCGAGTCAACAGGGGGTCACTGAAGCTTTCTTT.

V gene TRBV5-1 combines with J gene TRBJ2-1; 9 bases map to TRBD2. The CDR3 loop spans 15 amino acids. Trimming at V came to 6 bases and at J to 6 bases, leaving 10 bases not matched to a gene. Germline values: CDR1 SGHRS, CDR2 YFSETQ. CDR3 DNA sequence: TGCGCCAGCAACGCGGGGGGGGGAGTGGGCAATGAGCAGTTCTTC. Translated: CASNAGGGVGNEQFF.

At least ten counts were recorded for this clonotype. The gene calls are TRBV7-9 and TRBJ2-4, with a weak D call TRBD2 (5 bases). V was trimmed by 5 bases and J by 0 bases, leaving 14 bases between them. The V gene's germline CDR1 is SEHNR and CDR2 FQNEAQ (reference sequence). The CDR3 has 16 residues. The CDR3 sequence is CASSQLGDLAKNIQYF. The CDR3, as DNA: TGTGCCAGCAGCCAATTGGGAGATCTAGCCAAAAACATTCAGTACTTC. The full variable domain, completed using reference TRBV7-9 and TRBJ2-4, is DTGVSQNPRHKITKRGQNVTFRCDPISEHNRLYWYRQTLGQGPEFLTYFQNEAQLEKSRLLSDRFSAERPKGSFSTLEIQRTEQGDSAMYLCASSQLGDLAKNIQYFGAGTRLSVL.